The entry below gives a single T cell receptor beta chain sequence along with its context. Recruitment covered about 26 US areas and drew participants whose ages spanned about 18 to 100 years. Cohort placement rested on clinical history that participants reported themselves. The method was immunoSEQ multiplex PCR; TCRdb's version includes in-frame clones alone and lacks a portion of them. The data show a few hundred thousand clones, 70% to 90% seen once. This entry comes from a study of blood T cell repertoires in COVID-19. On the study more broadly: Whether acute or convalescent, the COVID-19 samples came from the United States, Italy and Spain.

CDR1 and CDR2 (germline): LNHDA, SQIVND (reference sequence). Losses at the gene ends were 5 bases for V and 4 bases for J; bases not matched to a gene: 9. This CDR3 spans 15 amino acids. The receptor's source is a man younger than 40 who had recovered from COVID-19. The source material was PBMCs or T cells enriched from blood (not recorded which). The chain uses TRBV19 and TRBJ1-2, with 8 bases identical to TRBD1. CDR3 nucleotides: TGTGCCAGTAGTGTCCCCCGGGACAGGATCTATGGCTACACCTTC. Translation: CASSVPRDRIYGYTF.